The 20 T cell receptor beta chains below were found in one sample sequenced in a study of T-cell reconstitution after alpha-beta-depleted transplantation in children. Using unique molecular identifiers, the investigators prepared the TCRbeta library. TCRdb processed the PCR reads anew with MiXCR; each CDR3 protein has one entry. The sample includes about 580,000 distinct CDR3 sequences, 20% to 30% seen only once; the top ten take 30% to 40%. The sample was PBMCs, taken before TCRalphabeta/CD19-depleted stem cell transplant. These receptors all stem from a boy in the first two years of life with Wiskott-Aldrich syndrome, due to receive a stem cell transplant.

This clonotype has more than one count but fewer than ten. At one end, the junction sequence differs from germline, possibly due to a read error. The chain employs TRBV5-1 and TRBJ2-2, with D tentatively TRBD1 (5 bases). The CDR3 loop spans 14 amino acids. Germline V gene data show CDR1 as SGHRS and CDR2 as YFSETQ. CDR3 nucleotides: TGTGCCAGCAGCTTAGGGGAGAACACCGGGGAGCTGTTTTTT. Its protein product is CASSLGENTGELFF.

This rearrangement joins TRBV12-3 or TRBV12-4 to TRBJ2-1, with D maybe TRBD1 (6 bases). With 7 bases removed from V and 7 bases from J, the gap between germline ends came to 17 bases. The length of the CDR3 is 14 residues. CDR3: CASTRRQDRNEQFF. CDR3 DNA sequence: TGTGCCAGCACCCGACGACAGGACAGAAATGAGCAGTTCTTC.

This clonotype was counted ten times or more. The chain is built from TRBV28 and TRBJ2-7, with 11 bases lining up with TRBD2. This CDR3 region has 14 residues. The V gene end was trimmed by 2 bases and the J gene end by 6 bases; junction bases not matched to a gene: 3. CDR1 is MDHEN and CDR2 is SYDVKM in the germline V gene. The CDR3: CASSLLAGGGEQYF. DNA of the CDR3: TGTGCCAGCAGTTTACTAGCGGGAGGTGGCGAGCAGTACTTC. Supplemented by reference TRBV28 and TRBJ2-7, the full variable domain reads DVKVTQSSRYLVKRTGEKVFLECVQDMDHENMFWYRQDPGLGLRLIYFSYDVKMKEKGDIPEGYSVSREKKERFSLILESASTNQTSMYLCASSLLAGGGEQYFGPGTRLTVT.

The rearrangement links TRBV27 to TRBJ2-3, with 11 nucleotides matching TRBD2. The CDR3 has 15 amino acids. Germline V gene lookup returns CDR1 MNHEY and CDR2 SMNVEV (reference sequence). Unmatched junction bases numbered 6, after V lost 6 bases and J lost 4 bases. CDR3 DNA: TGTGCCAGCAGGCGGGGACTAGCGGCCTCAGATACGCAGTATTTT. This encodes CASRRGLAASDTQYF.

The chain recombines TRBV7-9 with TRBJ2-2, with 9 bases aligning to TRBD2. J gave up 11 bases and V 3 bases, and 1 base lay outside the gene matches. This CDR3 contains 12 residues. Germline assignment: CDR1 SEHNR and CDR2 FQNEAQ (reference sequence). CDR3 amino acids: CASSFSGRELFF. DNA for the CDR3: TGTGCCAGCAGCTTTAGCGGGAGAGAGCTGTTTTTT. Variable domain in full (rest from reference TRBV7-9 and TRBJ2-2): DTGVSQNPRHKITKRGQNVTFRCDPISEHNRLYWYRQTLGQGPEFLTYFQNEAQLEKSRLLSDRFSAERPKGSFSTLEIQRTEQGDSAMYLCASSFSGRELFFGEGSRLTVL.

V usage is TRBV29-1 and J usage is TRBJ2-2, with TRBD1 matching 9 bases. The germline gives CDR1 SQVTM, CDR2 ANQGSEA. The CDR3 is 13 residues long. With 7 bases clipped from V and 4 bases from J, the junction kept 4 bases outside the gene matches. The CDR3 loop is CSALTGGTGELFF. Written as DNA, the CDR3 is TGCAGCGCCCTGACAGGGGGCACCGGGGAGCTGTTTTTT.

The rearrangement joins TRBV5-1 to TRBJ2-5; a possible D gene is TRBD1 (5 bases). CDR3 length: 15 amino acids. CDR1 and CDR2 (germline): SGHRS, YFSETQ. V was trimmed by 3 bases and J by 2 bases, leaving 14 bases between them. This CDR3 is CASSYGLSGQETQYF. CDR3 nucleotides: TGCGCCAGCAGCTACGGGCTGTCAGGGCAAGAGACCCAGTACTTC.

The V call is TRBV6-1, the J call TRBJ2-2; TRBD2 is a possible D gene (5 bases). Germline CDR1 MNHNS, CDR2 SASEGT. This CDR3 contains 16 residues. The V gene lost 5 bases and the J gene lost 5 bases, with 18 bases spanning the gap. CDR3 in amino acids: CASSRRWGSVTGELFF. CDR3 bases: TGTGCCAGCAGTCGCCGTTGGGGTAGCGTAACCGGGGAGCTGTTTTTT.

The chain recombines TRBV20-1 with TRBJ2-5; D uncertain. The V end was cut by 1 base, the J end by 5 bases, with 11 bases between. From germline, CDR1 is DFQATT and CDR2 SNEGSKA (reference sequence). CDR3 length equals 13 residues. CDR3 region: CSARVPWVETQYF. CDR3 DNA: TGCAGTGCTAGAGTCCCCTGGGTGGAGACCCAGTACTTC.

The chain links TRBV20-1 to TRBJ2-1, with D tentatively TRBD2 (5 bases). The CDR3 is made up of 13 amino acids. The germline V gene has CDR1 DFQATT and CDR2 SNEGSKA (reference sequence). V dropped 6 bases and J dropped 4 bases, with 13 bases sitting between them. The CDR3 DNA reads TGCAGTGCGGACCCACTAGGGTACAATGAGCAGTTCTTC. Translation: CSADPLGYNEQFF.

This clonotype was detected a few times. This chain uses TRBV5-1 with TRBJ2-1; 8 bases align to TRBD1. Per the germline V gene, CDR1 is SGHRS and CDR2 is YFSETQ. The CDR3 consists of 16 residues. Trimming at V came to 4 bases and at J to 5 bases, leaving 11 bases not matched to a gene. This CDR3 is CASSQGTGLFNNEQFF. The CDR3 nucleotides are TGCGCCAGCAGCCAAGGGACAGGTTTATTTAACAATGAGCAGTTCTTC. Combining the CDR3 with reference TRBV5-1 and TRBJ2-1 gives the whole variable domain KAGVTQTPRYLIKTRGQQVTLSCSPISGHRSVSWYQQTPGQGLQFLFEYFSETQRNKGNFPGRFSGRQFSNSRSEMNVSTLELGDSALYLCASSQGTGLFNNEQFFGPGTRLTVL.

The table lists this clonotype with a few counts. CDR3 nucleotide sequence: TGCGCCAGCAGCTTGGTTCTTGCGGGAGCCGTCGAATCGGAGACCCAGTACTTC. Translated: CASSLVLAGAVESETQYF. The V and J genes are TRBV5-1 and TRBJ2-5; 7 bases fit TRBD2. This CDR3 is built from 18 residues. Germline V gene sequence: CDR1 SGHRS, CDR2 YFSETQ. V gave up 0 bases and J gave up 5 bases; unmatched junction bases: 16. The full variable domain, rest sourced from reference TRBV5-1 and TRBJ2-5, is KAGVTQTPRYLIKTRGQQVTLSCSPISGHRSVSWYQQTPGQGLQFLFEYFSETQRNKGNFPGRFSGRQFSNSRSEMNVSTLELGDSALYLCASSLVLAGAVESETQYFGPGTRLLVL.

This clonotype was seen only a few times. The J gene is TRBJ2-2, the V gene TRBV5-1; D is possibly TRBD1 (5 bases). Germline V gives CDR1 SGHRS, CDR2 YFSETQ. This CDR3 comprises 17 residues. Trimming shortened V by 4 bases and J by 0 bases, and 16 bases separated the two germline ends. CDR3 region: CASSLFQGIANTGELFF. The CDR3 DNA reads TGCGCCAGCAGCCTCTTCCAGGGAATAGCGAACACCGGGGAGCTGTTTTTT.

This clonotype was found a few times. The CDR3 DNA follows: TGTGCCAGCAACGTACAGGGCTACGAGCAGTACTTC. This gives the protein CASNVQGYEQYF. The chain has TRBV2 and TRBJ2-7, with D tentatively TRBD1 (6 bases). Germline V gene data show CDR1 as SNHLY and CDR2 as FYNNEI. V was shortened by 7 bases and J by 3 bases, with 10 bases between the two germline ends. CDR3 length: 12 amino acids.

V gene TRBV5-1 combines with J gene TRBJ1-2; D is unresolved. The V end lost 0 bases, the J end lost 1 base, and 7 bases lay between the germline ends. Germline loops: CDR1 SGHRS, CDR2 YFSETQ. CDR3 length equals 14 residues. CDR3: CASSLAIFNYGYTF. The CDR3 DNA is TGCGCCAGCAGCTTGGCCATCTTTAACTATGGCTACACCTTC.

The chain carries TRBV24-1 and TRBJ1-5, with D maybe TRBD1 (6 bases). Germline loops: CDR1 KGHDR, CDR2 SFDVKD. The CDR3 runs 15 residues. V was shortened by 4 bases and J by 2 bases, with 11 bases between the two germline ends. The CDR3 here is CATSDARGGNQPQHF. CDR3 DNA sequence: TGTGCCACCAGTGACGCCAGGGGTGGCAATCAGCCCCAGCATTTT.

The rearrangement uses TRBV4-1 and TRBJ1-5; no firm D call. The length of the CDR3 is 12 residues. Trimming removed 1 base from V and 11 bases from J, with 9 bases in between. The germline V gene encodes CDR1 MGHRA and CDR2 YSYEKL. The CDR3 loop reads CASSQVGQAQHF. The CDR3 bases are TGCGCCAGCAGCCAAGTGGGTCAAGCCCAGCATTTT.

Only a few counts were recorded for this clonotype. The genes are TRBV20-1 and TRBJ2-1, with D uncertain. The germline V gene has CDR1 DFQATT and CDR2 SNEGSKA (reference sequence). With 3 bases removed from V and 4 bases from J, the gap between germline ends came to 13 bases. This CDR3 region has 14 residues. The CDR3 loop reads CSASGSSLYNEQFF. CDR3 DNA sequence: TGCAGTGCTAGTGGCTCGTCCTTATACAATGAGCAGTTCTTC.

There are many counts of this clonotype. The chain recombines TRBV20-1 with TRBJ1-6, with 9 bases matching TRBD1. Trimming took 6 bases from V and 5 from J; bases not matched to a gene: 8. The germline V gene encodes CDR1 DFQATT and CDR2 SNEGSKA (reference sequence). This CDR3 comprises 15 residues. The CDR3 nucleotides are TGCAGTGCACCCCGGACAGGGGTTGATAATTCACCCCTCCACTTT. Protein: CSAPRTGVDNSPLHF.

This clonotype came up a few times. This chain connects TRBV27 to TRBJ2-3, with 8 positions matching TRBD2. The V segment lost 5 bases and the J segment 3 bases; nucleotides outside the gene matches: 19. CDR3 size: 19 residues. Germline V lookup: CDR1 MNHEY, CDR2 SMNVEV (reference sequence). As DNA, the CDR3 is TGTGCCAGCAGTATTACTTTTTCGGGAGGGCCCATTAAAACAGATACGCAGTATTTT. It yields the protein CASSITFSGGPIKTDTQYF.